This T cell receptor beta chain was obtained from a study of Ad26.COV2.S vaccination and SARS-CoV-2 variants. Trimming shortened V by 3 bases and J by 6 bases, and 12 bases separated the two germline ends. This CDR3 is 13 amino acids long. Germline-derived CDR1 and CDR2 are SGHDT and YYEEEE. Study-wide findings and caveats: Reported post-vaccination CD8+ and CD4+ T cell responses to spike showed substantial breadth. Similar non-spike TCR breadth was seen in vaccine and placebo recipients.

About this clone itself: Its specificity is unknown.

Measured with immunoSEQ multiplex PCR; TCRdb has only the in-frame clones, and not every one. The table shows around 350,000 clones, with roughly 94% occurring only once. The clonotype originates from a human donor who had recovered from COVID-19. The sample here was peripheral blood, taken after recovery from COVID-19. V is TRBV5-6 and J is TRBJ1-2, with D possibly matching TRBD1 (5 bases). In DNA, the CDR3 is TGTGCCAGCAGCTCTAGGGGCTTTGATGGCTACACCTTC. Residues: CASSSRGFDGYTF.